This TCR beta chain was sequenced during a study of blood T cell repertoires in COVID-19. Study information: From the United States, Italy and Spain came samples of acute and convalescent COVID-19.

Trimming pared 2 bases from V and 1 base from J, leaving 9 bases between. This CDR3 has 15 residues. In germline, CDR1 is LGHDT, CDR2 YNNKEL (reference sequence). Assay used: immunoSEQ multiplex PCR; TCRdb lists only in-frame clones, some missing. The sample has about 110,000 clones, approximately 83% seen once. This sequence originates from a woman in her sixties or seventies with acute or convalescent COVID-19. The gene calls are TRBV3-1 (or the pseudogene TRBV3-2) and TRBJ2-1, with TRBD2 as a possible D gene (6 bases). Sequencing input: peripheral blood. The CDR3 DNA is TGTGCCAGCAGCCAATGGGACTTGTCCTACAATGAGCAGTTCTTC. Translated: CASSQWDLSYNEQFF.